The 21 T cell receptor beta chains presented below share a single source sample, sequenced in a study of persistence of HIV-infected CD4 T cells (dated by TCRdb to the early 2020s). The treatment or condition label for this specimen denotes: suppressive antiretroviral therapy. A pool of overlapping HIV-1 Gag 15-mer peptides was used at 0.85 to 1 ug per peptide per mL for cell stimulation. Responding CD4+ T cells were sorted by upregulation of both CD40 ligand and CD69. For these TCRs, the target antigens are not known. The immunoSEQ hsTCRB assay version 4, run in survey mode, was used to sequence TCRbeta repertoires from genomic DNA. Here the immuneACCESS table is served through TCRdb, limited to in-frame sequences with V and J called. Missing clones are a known gap in these copies; in checked studies unresolved V genes cover under half, and the rest lacks a known reason. This sample lists around 32,000 clones; approximately 66% were detected once. Approximately 1.5% of the sample belongs to the ten largest clones.

The source was CD4+ T cells sorted from PBMCs after roughly 18-hour stimulation, collected from a patient who received antiretroviral therapy. Sample cell subset or site, as interpreted from the label and publication: CD40L+CD69+ CD4 T cells responding to HIV-1 Gag peptides. These receptors were taken from an adult man with HIV who was CMV-seropositive.

This clone has just one count. The chain carries TRBV3-1 (or the pseudogene TRBV3-2) and TRBJ2-3; no reliable D call. The germline CDR1 and CDR2 sequences are LGHDT and YNNKEL (reference sequence). The CDR3 spans 14 residues. Trimming cost V 0 bases and J 3 bases, with 7 bases left between them. The CDR3 DNA reads TGTGCCAGCAGCCAAGAAATTAGGACAGATACGCAGTATTTT. Translating gives CASSQEIRTDTQYF.

The gene calls are TRBV2 and TRBJ1-1; D might be TRBD1 (6 bases). Deletions cut 7 bases from V and 1 base from J, with 10 bases between. Germline assignment: CDR1 SNHLY and CDR2 FYNNEI. This CDR3 spans 13 amino acids. CDR3 nucleotides: TGTGCCAGCAAGGGGGAGAGGAACACTGAAGCTTTCTTT. Translated: CASKGERNTEAFF.

The chain combines TRBV5-1 with TRBJ1-1; D is perhaps TRBD1 (5 bases). The V gene lost 3 bases and the J gene lost 4 bases, with 10 bases spanning the gap. The germline CDR1 and CDR2 sequences are SGHRS and YFSETQ. CDR3 length equals 13 residues. CDR3 DNA: TGCGCCAGCAGCTGGGGGAGGGGCACTGAAGCTTTCTTT. Translating gives CASSWGRGTEAFF. Together with reference TRBV5-1 and TRBJ1-1, the CDR3 gives the full variable domain: KAGVTQTPRYLIKTRGQQVTLSCSPISGHRSVSWYQQTPGQGLQFLFEYFSETQRNKGNFPGRFSGRQFSNSRSEMNVSTLELGDSALYLCASSWGRGTEAFFGQGTRLTVV.

The chain joins TRBV7-8 to TRBJ1-1; D is undetermined. Germline V lookup: CDR1 SGHVS, CDR2 FQNEAQ. CDR3 length equals 13 residues. V dropped 4 bases and J dropped 1 base, with 7 bases sitting between them. DNA for the CDR3: TGTGCCAGCAGCTCCGACACGAACACTGAAGCTTTCTTT. It translates to CASSSDTNTEAFF.

The rearrangement joins TRBV5-1 to TRBJ1-1; tentatively, D is TRBD1 (5 bases). Germline CDR1 is SGHRS and CDR2 is YFSETQ. The CDR3 loop spans 13 amino acids. The V gene lost 5 bases and the J gene lost 1 base, with 9 bases spanning the gap. CDR3 amino acids: CASRQVPNTEAFF. The CDR3 DNA follows: TGCGCCAGCAGACAGGTGCCGAACACTGAAGCTTTCTTT. The whole variable domain, remainder taken from reference TRBV5-1 and TRBJ1-1, is KAGVTQTPRYLIKTRGQQVTLSCSPISGHRSVSWYQQTPGQGLQFLFEYFSETQRNKGNFPGRFSGRQFSNSRSEMNVSTLELGDSALYLCASRQVPNTEAFFGQGTRLTVV.

The chain combines TRBV7-2 with TRBJ2-7, with D possibly being TRBD1 or TRBD2 (5 bases each). The CDR3 runs to 14 residues. V was pared by 4 bases and J by 3 bases, with 13 bases between. Per the germline V gene, CDR1 is SGHTA and CDR2 is FQGNSA. CDR3 amino acids: CASSSGTEFYEQYF. As DNA, the CDR3 is TGTGCCAGCAGCTCCGGGACGGAGTTCTACGAGCAGTACTTC.

The chain joins TRBV6-1 to TRBJ1-5; the match to TRBD1 covers 7 bases. The CDR3 covers 14 residues. Germline V lookup: CDR1 MNHNS, CDR2 SASEGT. V shed 2 bases, J shed 6 bases, and the junction held 4 bases outside the gene matches. CDR3 residues: CASSERQGGQPQHF. In DNA, the CDR3 is TGTGCCAGCAGTGAAAGGCAGGGGGGTCAGCCCCAGCATTTT.

The chain couples TRBV28 to TRBJ1-5; 7 bases are a match to TRBD1. Germline lookup yields CDR1 MDHEN and CDR2 SYDVKM. Trimming took 6 bases from V and 6 from J; bases not matched to a gene: 8. This CDR3 has 14 amino acids. The CDR3 reads CASREGGAFQPQHF. The DNA for the CDR3 is TGTGCCAGCAGGGAAGGGGGCGCATTTCAGCCCCAGCATTTT.

V gene TRBV18 combines with J gene TRBJ1-6; 7 nucleotides line up with TRBD1. V dropped 2 bases and J dropped 0; count of bases not matched to a gene: 7. CDR1 is KGHSH, CDR2 LQKENI, per germline. The CDR3 sequence is 18 residues long. This chain's CDR3 is CASSPRQQGISYNSPLHF. As DNA, the CDR3 is TGTGCCAGCTCACCAAGGCAACAGGGGATCTCCTATAATTCACCCCTCCACTTT.

The rearrangement uses TRBV19 and TRBJ2-3; D gene uncertain. CDR1 LNHDA and CDR2 SQIVND come from the germline V gene (reference sequence). The CDR3 runs to 13 residues. V lost 2 bases and J lost 6, with 9 bases in between. CDR3 protein: CASSISLEDTQYF. The CDR3 bases are TGTGCCAGTAGTATAAGTTTGGAGGATACGCAGTATTTT.

This clone came up a few times. The CDR3 spells CASSLAGINSPLHF. The CDR3 region has the DNA TGTGCCAGCAGCTTGGCAGGAATTAATTCACCCCTCCACTTT. The chain is built from TRBV7-8 and TRBJ1-6; D is undetermined. The CDR3 covers 14 residues. Trimming cost V 3 bases and J 6 bases, with 9 bases left between them. Germline CDR1 is SGHVS and CDR2 is FQNEAQ.

In the case of this clone: Distinct nucleotide sequences in the sample also encode this CDR3. The rearrangement uses TRBV28 and TRBJ2-7, with D tentatively TRBD2 (6 bases). The germline gives CDR1 MDHEN, CDR2 SYDVKM. The ends were cut back, 4 bases at V and 0 bases at J, with 13 bases in the middle. CDR3 length equals 15 residues. The CDR3 region has the DNA TGTGCCAGCAGTTCCGGGGGTGGGGGCTCCTACGAGCAGTACTTC. Translating it yields CASSSGGGGSYEQYF.

V gene TRBV2 combines with J gene TRBJ2-7; 11 bases match TRBD1. With 7 bases clipped from V and 11 bases from J, the junction kept 13 bases outside the gene matches. The CDR3 runs 14 residues. The germline CDR1 and CDR2 sequences are SNHLY and FYNNEI. CDR3 DNA: TGTGCCAGCACTTTATCTCGGACAGGGGGCGCAGAGTACTTC. Protein: CASTLSRTGGAEYF.

Only a few counts were recorded for this clone. This CDR3 is also generated by other DNA sequences in the sample. The chain joins TRBV7-8 to TRBJ1-1; the D gene is possibly TRBD1 (6 bases). This CDR3 comprises 15 residues. Between the trimmed V and J ends, which lost 1 base and 0 bases, there was a span of 9 bases. Germline V gives CDR1 SGHVS, CDR2 FQNEAQ. CDR3: CASSLVGGMNTEAFF. In DNA form, the CDR3 reads TGTGCCAGCAGCTTAGTAGGGGGAATGAACACTGAAGCTTTCTTT. The whole variable domain, filled in from reference TRBV7-8 and TRBJ1-1, reads GAGVSQSPRYKVAKRGQDVALRCDPISGHVSLFWYQQALGQGPEFLTYFQNEAQLDKSGLPSDRFFAERPEGSVSTLKIQRTQQEDSAVYLCASSLVGGMNTEAFFGQGTRLTVV.

This clone was observed once. The chain combines TRBV10-3 with TRBJ1-5; D gene ambiguous. CDR1 and CDR2 from the germline V gene are ENHRY and SYGVKD. The CDR3 sequence is 15 residues long. The germline V and J ends were trimmed by 3 bases and 1 base, with 10 bases remaining between them. CDR3 sequence (DNA): TGTGCCATCAGTGACTCCGGTGGGAGCAATCAGCCCCAGCATTTT. Translated, it gives CAISDSGGSNQPQHF.

CDR3 sequence: CATSDPGLAGGNEQFF. In nucleotides, the CDR3 is TGTGCCACCAGTGACCCTGGACTAGCGGGGGGGAATGAGCAGTTCTTC. This chain connects TRBV24-1 to TRBJ2-1, with TRBD2 matching over 15 bases. Germline values: CDR1 KGHDR, CDR2 SFDVKD. The CDR3 runs to 16 residues. The V gene end was trimmed by 4 bases and the J gene end by 7 bases; junction bases not matched to a gene: 4.

The V call is TRBV28, the J call TRBJ1-2, with 7 nucleotides matching TRBD1. Trimming took 5 bases from V and 3 from J; bases not matched to a gene: 9. The CDR3 has 15 residues. Germline CDR1 MDHEN, CDR2 SYDVKM. The CDR3 sequence is CASSHAMGQHYGYTF. DNA of the CDR3: TGTGCCAGCAGTCACGCGATGGGACAGCACTATGGCTACACCTTC.

Note on this clone: Other DNA sequences in the sample encode the same CDR3. The rearrangement uses TRBV2 and TRBJ2-1; TRBD2 matches 12 bases. The CDR3 has 14 residues. Germline V gene sequence: CDR1 SNHLY, CDR2 FYNNEI. V was clipped by 6 bases and J by 5 bases; unmatched bases: 2. The CDR3 bases are TGTGCCAGCAGCCGGACTAGCGGGAACAATGAGCAGTTCTTC. Translating it yields CASSRTSGNNEQFF.

The gene calls are TRBV6-6 and TRBJ2-1, with 11 bases lining up with TRBD2. The trim removed 6 bases at V and 0 bases at J, leaving 13 bases unmatched. CDR1 and CDR2 from the germline V gene are MNHNY and SVGAGI (reference sequence). The CDR3 extends over 19 amino acids. The chain's CDR3 is CASSRTLAGGPSSYNEQFF. CDR3 DNA sequence: TGTGCCAGCAGCCGAACTCTAGCGGGGGGACCCAGCTCCTACAATGAGCAGTTCTTC.

The chain uses TRBV7-2 and TRBJ1-3; unclear D gene. Germline V gene data show CDR1 as SGHTA and CDR2 as FQGNSA. V lost 1 base and J lost 1, with 5 bases in between. The CDR3 contains 14 residues. The CDR3 protein is CASSLGPSGNTIYF. CDR3 bases: TGTGCCAGCAGCTTAGGGCCGTCTGGAAACACCATATATTTT.

The chain combines TRBV12-2 with TRBJ1-5; the table's D call, TRBD1, was not checked against the DNA. TRBV12-2 is deemed a pseudogene. This CDR3 has 17 residues. The CDR3 region has the DNA TGTGCAAGTCGCCCAAGACAGGGGGTTGACAGCAATCAGCCCCAGCATTTT. This gives the protein CASRPRQGVDSNQPQHF.